Below are 28 T cell receptor beta chains sequenced from a single sample in a study of cytomegalovirus exposure and HLA in healthy donors. It was with 60 Vbeta and 13 Jbeta primers that the PCR ran. Only in-frame clones appear in the TCRdb table, and some are missing; sequencing was by immunoSEQ multiplex PCR. Altogether 95,000 to 150,000 clones are present, 75% to 85% being singletons, with the ten largest covering about 8.9%. Sample: PBMCs. These receptors were obtained from a man aged 25 to 40 in good health and CMV-seropositive.

The chain links TRBV19 to TRBJ1-5; D is perhaps TRBD1 (5 bases). The germline V gene has CDR1 LNHDA and CDR2 SQIVND (reference sequence). CDR3 size: 15 residues. V was pared by 1 base and J by 4 bases, with 11 bases between. DNA of the CDR3: TGTGCCAGTAGTATAGGCTGGACACAAAATCAGCCCCAGCATTTT. Protein product: CASSIGWTQNQPQHF. The full variable domain, completed using reference TRBV19 and TRBJ1-5, is DGGITQSPKYLFRKEGQNVTLSCEQNLNHDAMYWYRQDPGQGLRLIYYSQIVNDFQKGDIAEGYSVSREKKESFPLTVTSAQKNPTAFYLCASSIGWTQNQPQHFGDGTRLSIL.

The V gene is TRBV27, the J gene TRBJ1-4; D uncertain. Germline V lookup: CDR1 MNHEY, CDR2 SMNVEV (reference sequence). CDR3 length: 13 residues. The V end was cut by 3 bases, the J end by 7 bases, with 9 bases between. CDR3 DNA: TGTGCCAGCAGTTTTAGTGATCTTGAAAAACTGTTTTTT. Residues: CASSFSDLEKLFF.

V and J are TRBV7-2 and TRBJ1-1; no clear D gene. The CDR3 is 15 amino acids. The V gene lost 0 bases and the J gene lost 4 bases, with 12 bases spanning the gap. Germline loops: CDR1 SGHTA, CDR2 FQGNSA. The chain's CDR3 is CASSLAMSGSTEAFF. CDR3 in DNA: TGTGCCAGCAGCTTAGCGATGTCGGGGAGCACTGAAGCTTTCTTT.

This chain connects TRBV9 to TRBJ1-1; the D is unclear. Trimming took off 5 bases at V and 2 bases at J, with 16 bases between the two ends. The CDR3 length is 15 residues. Germline-derived CDR1 and CDR2 are SGDLS and YYNGEE. For the CDR3, the DNA is TGTGCCAGCAGTCCCCCTTCCGGGAAAAACACTGAAGCTTTCTTT. This encodes CASSPPSGKNTEAFF.

The chain employs TRBV29-1 and TRBJ1-1; 8 nucleotides match TRBD1. V was clipped by 4 bases and J by 5 bases; unmatched bases: 12. From germline, CDR1 is SQVTM and CDR2 ANQGSEA. The CDR3 totals 15 residues. The CDR3 bases are TGCAGCGTTGCAGGGGGCGGTCTCCCGAAGACTGAAGCTTTCTTT. Translating it yields CSVAGGGLPKTEAFF. Full variable domain (rest looked up from reference TRBV29-1 and TRBJ1-1): SAVISQKPSRDICQRGTSLTIQCQVDSQVTMMFWYRQQPGQSLTLIATANQGSEATYESGFVIDKFPISRPNLTFSTLTVSNMSPEDSSIYLCSVAGGGLPKTEAFFGQGTRLTVV.

This clone showed up just once. The rearrangement joins TRBV7-2 to TRBJ1-2, with TRBD1 matching over 7 bases. This CDR3 comprises 16 residues. V lost 6 bases, J lost 4 bases, and 14 bases stayed unmatched. Looked up from germline, CDR1 is SGHTA and CDR2 is FQGNSA. The CDR3 bases are TGTGCCAGCAGTCCACCGGGACAGCGGTCGGGCTATGGCTACACCTTC. This codes for CASSPPGQRSGYGYTF.

The chain joins TRBV18 to TRBJ2-7; maybe TRBD1 (7 bases). V was cut by 3 bases and J by 2 bases, with 17 bases left in between. CDR3 length: 16 residues. CDR1 and CDR2 (germline): KGHSH, LQKENI. CDR3 nucleotides: TGTGCCAGCTCACCGCTGGGCAGGGGGGTGACCTACGAGCAGTACTTC. This encodes CASSPLGRGVTYEQYF.

The chain combines TRBV7-6 with TRBJ2-5; 12 bases match TRBD1. The CDR3 is made up of 15 amino acids. Germline assignment: CDR1 SGHVS and CDR2 FNYEAQ. With V trimmed by 5 bases and J by 5 bases, 6 bases remained unmatched. CDR3 sequence: CASSVGTGGEETQYF. The CDR3 DNA follows: TGTGCCAGCAGCGTCGGGACAGGGGGCGAGGAGACCCAGTACTTC.

In its sample, this clone was seen a few times. The chain recombines TRBV6-1 with TRBJ2-1; tentative D call: TRBD1 (5 bases). Germline-derived CDR1 and CDR2 are MNHNS and SASEGT. Between the trimmed V and J ends, which lost 10 bases and 1 base, there was a span of 17 bases. The CDR3 runs to 15 residues. DNA of the CDR3: TGTGCCACCCTAGAGGAGTCAGGGTCCTACAATGAGCAGTTCTTC. This codes for CATLEESGSYNEQFF.

V is TRBV27 and J is TRBJ1-1, with TRBD1 identical over 7 bases. After removal of 5 bases from V and 4 bases from J, the junction contained 7 bases not matched to a gene. Looked up from germline, CDR1 is MNHEY and CDR2 is SMNVEV (reference sequence). The CDR3 is 14 amino acids. CDR3 sequence reads: CASSTYRGGTEAFF. CDR3 coding DNA: TGTGCCAGCAGTACCTACAGGGGAGGCACTGAAGCTTTCTTT.

This clone has only a few counts. This chain connects TRBV6-1 to TRBJ2-7; weak D call: TRBD1 (8 bases). The CDR3 has 14 residues. Germline V lookup: CDR1 MNHNS, CDR2 SASEGT. With 6 bases removed from V and 5 bases from J, the gap between germline ends came to 17 bases. In DNA form, the CDR3 reads TGTGCCAGCAGGGGGTACAGGGGGGGCAACGAGCAGTACTTC. Protein: CASRGYRGGNEQYF.

The chain links TRBV2 to TRBJ1-2; unclear D gene. In germline, CDR1 is SNHLY, CDR2 FYNNEI. This CDR3 is 12 amino acids long. Trimming left V 8 bases short and J 3 bases short, with 10 bases between. The CDR3 DNA follows: TGTGCCAGCGTTCCTGCGCACTATGGCTACACCTTC. Amino acid sequence: CASVPAHYGYTF.

The chain recombines TRBV15 with TRBJ1-1, with D hard to call. The V gene's germline CDR1 is LNHNV and CDR2 YYDKDF (reference sequence). Trimming took off 5 bases at V and 5 bases at J, with 15 bases between the two ends. The CDR3 consists of 14 residues. The CDR3 bases are TGTGCCACCAGCTACCGGGATGGCGGGACTGAAGCTTTCTTT. Encoded protein: CATSYRDGGTEAFF.

The chain employs TRBV6-1 and TRBJ2-7; D may be TRBD2 (5 bases). The germline V gene has CDR1 MNHNS and CDR2 SASEGT. Deletions cut 7 bases from V and 2 bases from J, with 9 bases between. The CDR3 sequence is 12 residues long. CDR3 coding DNA: TGTGCCAGCACGGGGTACACCTACGAGCAGTACTTC. Translating gives CASTGYTYEQYF.

Concerning this clone itself: Other nucleotide sequences from this sample produce the same CDR3. J is TRBJ1-6 and V is TRBV6-5; a possible D gene is TRBD1 (6 bases). This CDR3 has 15 residues. Deletions cut 0 bases from V and 8 bases from J, with 11 bases between. Germline CDR1 is MNHEY and CDR2 is SVGAGI. Written as DNA, the CDR3 is TGTGCCAGCAGTTACTCGGGCAGGGGTGATTCACCCCTCCACTTT. This sequence encodes CASSYSGRGDSPLHF.

V and J are TRBV29-1 and TRBJ2-7, with 8 bases lining up with TRBD1. The CDR3 runs to 13 residues. Trimming removed 7 bases from V and 2 bases from J; junction bases left unmatched: 7. Germline V gene data show CDR1 as SQVTM and CDR2 as ANQGSEA. CDR3 sequence reads: CSGLGQATYEQYF. CDR3 bases: TGCAGCGGGTTGGGACAGGCTACCTACGAGCAGTACTTC.

This rearrangement joins TRBV2 to TRBJ1-3; TRBD1 matches 8 bases. The CDR3 runs to 14 residues. CDR1 and CDR2 (germline): SNHLY, FYNNEI. The trim removed 4 bases at V and 7 bases at J, leaving 6 bases unmatched. The CDR3, as DNA: TGTGCCAGCAGTGGGCAGGGGGCGCGGAACACCATATATTTT. Its protein product is CASSGQGARNTIYF.

The rearrangement uses TRBV27 and TRBJ2-7, with TRBD1 identical over 10 bases. Germline-derived CDR1 and CDR2 are MNHEY and SMNVEV (reference sequence). CDR3 length: 14 amino acids. The ends lost 6 bases at V and 3 bases at J; junction bases unmatched: 5. The CDR3 loop is CASSPGQGNYEQYF. The CDR3 coding sequence is TGTGCCAGCAGCCCGGGACAGGGGAACTACGAGCAGTACTTC.

The V gene is TRBV29-1, the J gene TRBJ2-5, with D possibly matching TRBD1 (6 bases). V lost 4 bases and J lost 1, with 10 bases in between. Germline lookup yields CDR1 SQVTM and CDR2 ANQGSEA. The CDR3 is 13 amino acids. The CDR3 region is CSVVPGVQETQYF. The CDR3 nucleotides read TGCAGCGTTGTCCCAGGGGTCCAAGAGACCCAGTACTTC.

This clone was detected only once. This chain connects TRBV4-1 to TRBJ1-2, with 7 nucleotides matching TRBD1. CDR1 and CDR2 (germline): MGHRA, YSYEKL. This CDR3 contains 13 residues. With V trimmed by 2 bases and J by 3 bases, 0 bases remained unmatched. The CDR3 sequence: CASSQQGDYGYTF. Here the CDR3 DNA reads TGCGCCAGCAGCCAACAGGGGGACTATGGCTACACCTTC.

This chain links TRBV6-4 with TRBJ2-1; TRBD2 agrees at 9 bases. This CDR3 region has 17 residues. V lost 3 bases, J lost 0 bases, and 6 bases stayed unmatched. Germline lookup yields CDR1 MRHNA and CDR2 SNTAGT. CDR3: CASSEGSGGPSYNEQFF. DNA for the CDR3: TGTGCCAGCAGTGAGGGGAGCGGGGGGCCCTCCTACAATGAGCAGTTCTTC.

V and J are TRBV10-1 and TRBJ1-1; D is unclear. Trimming removed 6 bases at V and 6 bases at J, with 14 bases between. Germline CDR1 and CDR2: WNHNN and SYGVQD (reference sequence). The CDR3 loop spans 13 amino acids. CDR3 bases: TGCGCCAGCAGCCTCCGGGAGGTTTCTGAAGCTTTCTTT. It specifies CASSLREVSEAFF.

This chain connects TRBV6-5 to TRBJ1-1, with 9 bases matching TRBD1. V dropped 4 bases and J dropped 11; count of bases not matched to a gene: 11. Germline V gene data show CDR1 as MNHEY and CDR2 as SVGAGI. This CDR3 region has 14 residues. CDR3 DNA: TGTGCCAGCAGTTCCATGGACAGGGGCTTTAGTGCTTTCTTT. Its translation: CASSSMDRGFSAFF.

Details on this clone: Germline is not matched at one junction end, which may reflect a read error. The chain joins TRBV5-1 to TRBJ2-7, with TRBD1 matching over 7 bases. The CDR3 covers 14 residues. Germline V lookup: CDR1 SGHRS, CDR2 YFSETQ. CDR3 DNA: TGCGCCAGCAGCCCTGGACAGGCGCTTTACGTGCAGTACTTC. The encoded protein is CASSPGQALYVQYF.

This clone showed up just once. The V gene is TRBV29-1, the J gene TRBJ1-1; TRBD1 might be the D (5 bases). The ends were cut back, 3 bases at V and 4 bases at J, with 15 bases in the middle. CDR1 and CDR2 from the germline V gene are SQVTM and ANQGSEA. The CDR3 has 14 residues. CDR3 DNA: TGCAGCGTTGAGCGAGCAGGGTGGGGCACTGAAGCTTTCTTT. Translation: CSVERAGWGTEAFF.

The chain carries TRBV30 and TRBJ1-1; D might be TRBD1 (5 bases). Germline CDR1 reads GTSNPN; CDR2 reads SVGIG (reference sequence). The V end lost 4 bases, the J end lost 1 base, and 10 bases lay between the germline ends. This CDR3 contains 13 residues. The DNA for the CDR3 is TGTGCCTGGAACCCTGGACAGAACACTGAAGCTTTCTTT. It encodes CAWNPGQNTEAFF. Together with reference TRBV30 and TRBJ1-1, the CDR3 gives the full variable domain: SQTIHQWPATLVQPVGSPLSLECTVEGTSNPNLYWYRQAAGRGLQLLFYSVGIGQISSEVPQNLSASRPQDRQFILSSKKLLLSDSGFYLCAWNPGQNTEAFFGQGTRLTVV.

This clone has a single count. This sample also contains other DNA sequences that code for the same CDR3. The chain is built from TRBV5-1 and TRBJ1-2; tentatively, D is TRBD1 (5 bases). Trimming stripped 0 bases from V and 5 bases from J, with 11 bases between. This CDR3 has 14 residues. Germline assignment: CDR1 SGHRS and CDR2 YFSETQ. CDR3 protein: CASSLGGQGYGYTF. DNA for the CDR3: TGCGCCAGCAGCTTGGGCGGACAAGGGTATGGCTACACCTTC.

The chain combines TRBV11-2 with TRBJ1-1; the match to TRBD1 covers 7 bases. Looked up from germline, CDR1 is SGHAT and CDR2 is FQNNGV. The CDR3 sequence is 13 residues long. The V and J ends lost 6 bases and 3 bases, in that order; junction bases with no gene match: 4. CDR3 region: CASRGTGDTEAFF. CDR3 nucleotides: TGTGCCAGCAGGGGCACAGGGGACACTGAAGCTTTCTTT.